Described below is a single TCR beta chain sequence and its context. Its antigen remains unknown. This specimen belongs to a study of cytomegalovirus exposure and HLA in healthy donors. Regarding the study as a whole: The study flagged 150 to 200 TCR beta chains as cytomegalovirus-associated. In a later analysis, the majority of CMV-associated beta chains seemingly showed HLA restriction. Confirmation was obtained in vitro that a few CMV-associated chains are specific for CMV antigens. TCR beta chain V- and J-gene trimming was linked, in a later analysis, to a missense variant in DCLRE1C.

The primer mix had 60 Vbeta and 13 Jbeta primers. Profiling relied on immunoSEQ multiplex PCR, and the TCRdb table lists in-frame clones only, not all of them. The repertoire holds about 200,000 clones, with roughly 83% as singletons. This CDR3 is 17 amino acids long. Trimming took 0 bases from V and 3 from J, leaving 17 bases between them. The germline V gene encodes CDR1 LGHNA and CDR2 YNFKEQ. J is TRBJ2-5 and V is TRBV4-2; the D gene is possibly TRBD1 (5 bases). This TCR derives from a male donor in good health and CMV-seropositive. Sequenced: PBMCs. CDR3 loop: CASSQDSQGYEEETQYF. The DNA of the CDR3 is TGTGCCAGCAGCCAAGATAGCCAGGGATATGAGGAAGAGACCCAGTACTTC.